This T cell receptor beta chain was sequenced for a study of T cell repertoires in cytomegalovirus infection. With regard to this clonotype: Its cognate antigen is unknown.

Using its own MiXCR run on the reads, TCRdb lists one record per CDR3 protein. The sample yields 300,000 to 400,000 distinct CDR3 sequences, 25% to 30% seen once. Study-wide results and limits: The ex vivo response showed dominance by HLA-C-restricted CMV-specific TCR beta clonotypes.

V was pared by 4 bases and J by 9 bases, with 5 bases of the junction left unmatched. Germline CDR1 is MNHEY and CDR2 is SVGAGI. The CDR3 totals 14 residues. The source of this sequence is a human donor in good health (CMV status not recorded). Some clones in this sample may be carry-over from other donors' samples. The chain joins TRBV6-5 to TRBJ2-4; 11 positions agree with TRBD2. The sequencing used cultured PBMCs, collected from culture after CMV antigen stimulation. CDR3 protein: CASSLAGGQGIQYF. Here the CDR3 DNA reads TGTGCCAGCAGTTTAGCGGGGGGGCAGGGCATTCAGTACTTC.